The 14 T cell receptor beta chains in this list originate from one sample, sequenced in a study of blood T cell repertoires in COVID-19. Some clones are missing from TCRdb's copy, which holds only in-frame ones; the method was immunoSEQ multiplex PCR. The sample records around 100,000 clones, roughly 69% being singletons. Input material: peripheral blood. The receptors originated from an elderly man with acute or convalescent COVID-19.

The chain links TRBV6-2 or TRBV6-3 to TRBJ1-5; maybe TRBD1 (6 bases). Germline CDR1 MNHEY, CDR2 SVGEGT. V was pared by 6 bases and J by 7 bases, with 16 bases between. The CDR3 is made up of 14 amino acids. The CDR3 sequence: CASSLGGGSQPQHF. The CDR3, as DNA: TGTGCCAGCAGCCTCGGGGGGGGCAGCCAGCCCCAGCATTTT.

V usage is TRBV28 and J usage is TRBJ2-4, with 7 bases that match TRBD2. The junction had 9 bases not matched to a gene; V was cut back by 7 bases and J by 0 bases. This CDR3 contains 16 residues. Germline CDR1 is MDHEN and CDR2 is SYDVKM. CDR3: CASIQTGGLAKNIQYF. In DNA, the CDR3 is TGTGCCAGCATCCAGACGGGGGGTCTAGCCAAAAACATTCAGTACTTC.

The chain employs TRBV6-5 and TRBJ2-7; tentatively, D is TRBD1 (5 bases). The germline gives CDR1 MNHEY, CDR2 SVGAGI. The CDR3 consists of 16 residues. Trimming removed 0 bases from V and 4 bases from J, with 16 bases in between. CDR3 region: CASSYSPRVGAYEQYF. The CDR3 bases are TGTGCCAGCAGTTACTCACCCCGCGTAGGGGCGTACGAGCAGTACTTC.

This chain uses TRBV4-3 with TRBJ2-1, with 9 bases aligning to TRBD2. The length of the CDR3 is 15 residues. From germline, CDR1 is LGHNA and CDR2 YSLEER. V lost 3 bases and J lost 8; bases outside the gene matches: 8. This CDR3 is CASSHQAGGVDEQFF. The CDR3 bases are TGCGCCAGCAGCCACCAAGCGGGAGGTGTTGATGAGCAGTTCTTC.

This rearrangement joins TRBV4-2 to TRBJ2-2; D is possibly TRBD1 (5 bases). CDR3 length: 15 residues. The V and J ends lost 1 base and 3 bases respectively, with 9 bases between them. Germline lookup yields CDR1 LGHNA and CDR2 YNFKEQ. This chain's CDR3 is CASSQAGFYTGELFF. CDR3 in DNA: TGTGCCAGCAGCCAAGCAGGGTTTTACACCGGGGAGCTGTTTTTT.

CDR3 bases: TGTGCCAGCTCTCGGACAGAAGGAAATGGCTACACCTTC. Translating it yields CASSRTEGNGYTF. The V and J genes are TRBV18 and TRBJ1-2, with D possibly TRBD1 on 6 matching bases. V dropped 6 bases and J dropped 6 bases, with 14 bases sitting between them. Germline CDR1 is KGHSH and CDR2 is LQKENI. The CDR3 is 13 amino acids.

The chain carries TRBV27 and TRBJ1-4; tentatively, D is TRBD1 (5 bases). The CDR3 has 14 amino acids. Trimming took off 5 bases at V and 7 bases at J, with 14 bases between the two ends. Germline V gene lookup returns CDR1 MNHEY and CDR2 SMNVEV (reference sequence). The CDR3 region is CASSRQGLSEKLFF. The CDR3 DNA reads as TGTGCCAGCAGTCGCCAGGGTTTGAGTGAAAAACTGTTTTTT.

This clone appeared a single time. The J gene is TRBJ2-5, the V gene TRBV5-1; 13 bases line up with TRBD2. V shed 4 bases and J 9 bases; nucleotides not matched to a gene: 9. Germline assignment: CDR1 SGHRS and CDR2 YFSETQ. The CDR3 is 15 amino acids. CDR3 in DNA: TGCGCCAGCAGCGATGGGACTAGCGGGACCCAGGCCCAGTACTTC. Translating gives CASSDGTSGTQAQYF. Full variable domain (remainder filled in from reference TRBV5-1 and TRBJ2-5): KAGVTQTPRYLIKTRGQQVTLSCSPISGHRSVSWYQQTPGQGLQFLFEYFSETQRNKGNFPGRFSGRQFSNSRSEMNVSTLELGDSALYLCASSDGTSGTQAQYFGPGTRLLVL.

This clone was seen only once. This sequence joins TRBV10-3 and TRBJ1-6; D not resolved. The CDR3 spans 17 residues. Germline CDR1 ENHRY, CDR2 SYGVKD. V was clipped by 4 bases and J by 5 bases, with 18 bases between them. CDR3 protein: CAISGTFGREDNSPLHF. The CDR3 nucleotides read TGTGCCATCAGTGGCACCTTTGGGCGGGAAGATAATTCACCCCTCCACTTT.

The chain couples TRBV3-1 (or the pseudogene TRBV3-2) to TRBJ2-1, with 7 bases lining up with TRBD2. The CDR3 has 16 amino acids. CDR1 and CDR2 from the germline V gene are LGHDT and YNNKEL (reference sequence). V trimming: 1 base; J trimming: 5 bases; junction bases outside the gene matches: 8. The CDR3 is CASSQVRSGDHNEQFF. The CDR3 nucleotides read TGTGCCAGCAGCCAAGTACGGAGCGGGGACCACAATGAGCAGTTCTTC.

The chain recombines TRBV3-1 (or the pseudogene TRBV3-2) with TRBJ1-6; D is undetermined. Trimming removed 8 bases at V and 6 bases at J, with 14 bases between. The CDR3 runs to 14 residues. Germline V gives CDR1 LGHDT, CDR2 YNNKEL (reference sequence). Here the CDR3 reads CASHSAFANSPLHF. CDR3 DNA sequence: TGTGCCAGCCACTCTGCGTTTGCTAATTCACCCCTCCACTTT.

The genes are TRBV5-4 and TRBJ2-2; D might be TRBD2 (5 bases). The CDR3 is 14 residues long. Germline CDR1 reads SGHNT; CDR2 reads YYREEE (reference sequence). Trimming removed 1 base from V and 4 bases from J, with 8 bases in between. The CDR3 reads CASSLRGSTGELFF. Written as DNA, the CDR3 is TGTGCCAGCAGCTTGCGAGGGAGCACCGGGGAGCTGTTTTTT.

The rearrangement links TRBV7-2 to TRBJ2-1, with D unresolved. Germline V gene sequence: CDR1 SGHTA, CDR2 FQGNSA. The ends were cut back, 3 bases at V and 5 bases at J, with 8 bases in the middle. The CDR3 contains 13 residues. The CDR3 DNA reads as TGTGCCAGCAGCTTGGGTCGGGACAATGAGCAGTTCTTC. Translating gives CASSLGRDNEQFF.

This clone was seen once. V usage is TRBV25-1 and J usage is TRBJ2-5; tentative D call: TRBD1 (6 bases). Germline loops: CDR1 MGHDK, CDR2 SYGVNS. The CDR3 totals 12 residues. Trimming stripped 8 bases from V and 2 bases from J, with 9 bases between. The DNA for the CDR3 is TGTGCCAGCTACACAGGGCAAGAGACCCAGTACTTC. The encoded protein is CASYTGQETQYF.